Listed below are T cell receptor beta chains from one sample, sequenced in a study of blood T cells in healthy people across ages. A single record per CDR3 protein comes from TCRdb applying MiXCR to the 5' RACE reads. This sample has approximately 780,000 distinct CDR3 sequences, with 25% to 30% found just once. The data also belong to a second study, concerning T cells of mothers and their children.

Sequencing was carried out using blood. These receptors originate from a boy younger than 18 in good health. CDR3s include the opening cysteine and the closing phenylalanine or tryptophan. D genes are given only for firm matches. Expanded clones get a size class; other rows say once, few or many, or leave the size out.

J	D	size	V	CDR3	DNA
TRBJ2-1	-	-	TRBV6-4	CASSETAGRNEQFF	TGTGCCAGCAGTGAGACGGCGGGGAGAAATGAGCAGTTCTTC
TRBJ2-7	-	many	TRBV3-1	CASSQGGVYEQYF	TGTGCCAGCAGCCAAGGGGGAGTCTACGAGCAGTACTTC
TRBJ2-5	-	once	TRBV7-2	CASSPLLEETQYF	TGTGCCAGCTCACCACTACTGGAAGAGACCCAGTACTTC
TRBJ1-4	-	few	TRBV25-1	CASSQGEANEKLFF	TGTGCCAGCAGCCAGGGCGAGGCTAATGAAAAACTGTTTTTT
TRBJ2-7	TRBD2	-	TRBV7-2	CASSVGLAGGLYEQYF	TGTGCCAGCAGCGTGGGACTAGCGGGGGGCCTCTACGAGCAGTACTTC
TRBJ1-2	-	few	TRBV18	CASSPDGQAGYTF	TGTGCCAGCTCACCCGACGGGCAGGCTGGCTACACCTTC
TRBJ2-5	-	-	TRBV20-1	CSAPGTSEETQYF	TGCAGTGCTCCAGGGACTTCCGAGGAGACCCAGTACTTC
TRBJ2-5	-	many	TRBV7-3	CASSPGRGETQYF	TGTGCCAGCAGCCCGGGCCGTGGGGAGACCCAGTACTTC
TRBJ2-1	TRBD2	-	TRBV12-3/TRBV12-4	CASRLTSGGSYNEQFF	TGTGCCAGCAGATTGACTAGCGGGGGGTCTTACAATGAGCAGTTCTTC
TRBJ2-5	-	few	TRBV29-1	CSVEEGLPETQYF	TGCAGCGTTGAAGAGGGGCTACCAGAGACCCAGTACTTC
TRBJ1-2	-	few	TRBV6-6	CASSYGRADYGYTF	TGTGCCAGCAGTTACGGCAGGGCGGACTATGGCTACACCTTC
TRBJ2-1	TRBD2	-	TRBV10-3	CAISESSGGAREQFF	TGTGCCATCAGTGAGTCTAGCGGGGGGGCCCGTGAGCAGTTCTTC
TRBJ2-4	-	-	TRBV28	CASSPVEQGTLLAKNIQYF	TGTGCCAGCAGCCCCGTGGAGCAGGGGACCCTGCTAGCCAAAAACATTCAGTACTTC
TRBJ1-3	TRBD1	-	TRBV10-2	CASRGTGPSGNTIYF	TGCGCCAGCAGGGGGACAGGGCCCTCTGGAAACACCATATATTTT
TRBJ1-5	-	-	TRBV12-3/TRBV12-4	CASTRGGNQPQHF	TGTGCCAGCACCCGCGGGGGAAATCAGCCCCAGCATTTT
TRBJ2-7	-	few	TRBV12-3/TRBV12-4	CASSLLDSGEQYF	TGTGCCAGCAGTTTATTAGACAGCGGCGAGCAGTACTTC
TRBJ2-3	TRBD1	few	TRBV7-7	CASSSHRGNTQYF	TGTGCTAGCAGCTCGCACAGGGGAAATACGCAGTATTTT
TRBJ2-4	TRBD1	-	TRBV2	CASSDSLPSLTGEGRRF	TGTGCCAGCAGTGACTCCCTCCCTTCTCTGACAGGGGAAGGTAGACGCTTC
TRBJ2-5	TRBD2	few	TRBV6-1	CASSGGLAGVRGETQYF	TGTGCCAGCAGTGGGGGACTAGCGGGGGTTCGGGGGGAGACCCAGTACTTC
TRBJ2-5	TRBD2	-	TRBV9	CASSVDLAGGLQETQYF	TGTGCCAGCAGCGTAGATTTAGCGGGGGGCCTACAAGAGACCCAGTACTTC
TRBJ1-2	-	-	TRBV12-3/TRBV12-4	CASIPQGTLRGYTF	TGTGCCAGCATCCCCCAGGGTACCCTACGTGGCTACACCTTC
TRBJ2-5	TRBD2	-	TRBV20-1	CSAPLAGGRETQYF	TGCAGTGCACCTTTAGCGGGGGGGCGGGAGACCCAGTACTTC
TRBJ2-5	-	-	TRBV11-2	CASSLGPEETQYF	TGTGCCAGCAGCTTAGGCCCCGAAGAGACCCAGTACTTC
TRBJ2-2	TRBD2	few	TRBV7-2	CASSRAGGKTGELFF	TGTGCCAGCAGCCGAGCGGGAGGGAAAACCGGGGAGCTGTTTTTT
TRBJ2-1	-	-	TRBV10-2	CASSEHGGSYNEQFF	TGCGCCAGCAGTGAGCACGGGGGAAGCTACAATGAGCAGTTCTTC
TRBJ2-5	-	-	TRBV27	CASSLSTGRLEAQYF	TGTGCCAGCAGTTTATCCACGGGGCGATTGGAGGCCCAGTACTTC